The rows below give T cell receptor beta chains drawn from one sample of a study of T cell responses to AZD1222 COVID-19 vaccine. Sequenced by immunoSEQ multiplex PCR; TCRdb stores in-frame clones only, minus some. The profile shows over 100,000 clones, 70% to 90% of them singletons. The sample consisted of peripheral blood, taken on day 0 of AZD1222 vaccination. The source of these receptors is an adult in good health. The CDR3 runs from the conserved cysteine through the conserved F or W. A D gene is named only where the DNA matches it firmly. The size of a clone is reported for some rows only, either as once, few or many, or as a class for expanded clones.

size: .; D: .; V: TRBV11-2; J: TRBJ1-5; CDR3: CASSRVQVVNQPQHF; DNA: TGTGCCAGCAGCCGGGTCCAGGTGGTAAATCAGCCCCAGCATTTT
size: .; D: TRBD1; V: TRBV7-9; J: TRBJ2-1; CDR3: CASSTATGALYNEQLF; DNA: TGTGCCAGCAGCACCGCCACAGGGGCCCTCTACAATGAGCAGCTCTTC
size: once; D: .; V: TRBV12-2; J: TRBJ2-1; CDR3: CASRLDREDEQFF; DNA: TGTGCAAGTCGCTTAGACAGGGAGGATGAGCAGTTCTTC
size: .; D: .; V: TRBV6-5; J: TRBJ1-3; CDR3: CASSYRRDSGNTIYF; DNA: TGTGCCAGCAGTTACAGGAGGGACTCTGGAAACACCATATATTTT
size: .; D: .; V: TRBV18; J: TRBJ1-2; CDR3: CASSPTPYGYTF; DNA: TGTGCCAGCTCCCCCACCCCCTATGGCTACACCTTC
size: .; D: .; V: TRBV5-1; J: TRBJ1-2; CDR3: CASSLVAGQNHGYTF; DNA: TGCGCCAGCAGCTTGGTGGCAGGCCAAAACCATGGCTACACCTTC
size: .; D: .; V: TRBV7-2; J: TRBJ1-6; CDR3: CASRTTGANSPLHF; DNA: TGTGCCAGCAGAACGACGGGCGCCAATTCACCCCTCCACTTT
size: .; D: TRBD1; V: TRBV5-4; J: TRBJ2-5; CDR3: CASSLGGTARETQYF; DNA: TGTGCCAGCAGCTTGGGAGGGACAGCGCGAGAGACCCAGTACTTC
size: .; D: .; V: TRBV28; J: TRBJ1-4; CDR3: CASTSRQAGLKKLFF; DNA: TGTGCCAGCACCTCGAGACAGGCAGGCTTGAAAAAACTGTTTTTT
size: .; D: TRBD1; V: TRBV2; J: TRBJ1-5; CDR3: CASSDQGAQPQHF; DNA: TGTGCCAGCAGTGATCAGGGGGCTCAGCCCCAGCATTTT
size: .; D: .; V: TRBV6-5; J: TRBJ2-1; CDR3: CAPMGVLDEQFF; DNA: TGTGCCCCCATGGGGGTGTTAGATGAGCAGTTCTTC
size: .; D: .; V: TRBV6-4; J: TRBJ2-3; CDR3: CASSDQETDTQYF; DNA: TGTGCCAGCAGTGACCAGGAAACAGATACGCAGTATTTT
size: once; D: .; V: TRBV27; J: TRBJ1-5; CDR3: CASSLSVNQPQHF; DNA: TGTGCCAGCAGTTTATCCGTGAATCAGCCCCAGCATTTT
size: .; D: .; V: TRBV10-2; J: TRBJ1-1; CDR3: CASSLTVNTEAFF; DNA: TGCGCCAGCAGCCTGACAGTTAACACTGAAGCTTTCTTT
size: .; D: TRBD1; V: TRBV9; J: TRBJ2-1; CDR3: CASSAPRTGGLSYNEQFF; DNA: TGTGCCAGCAGCGCGCCCCGGACAGGGGGACTGTCCTACAATGAGCAGTTCTTC
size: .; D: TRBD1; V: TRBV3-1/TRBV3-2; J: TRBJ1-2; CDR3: CASSRLGQDYGYTF; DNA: TGTGCCAGCAGCCGCTTAGGACAGGATTATGGCTACACCTTC
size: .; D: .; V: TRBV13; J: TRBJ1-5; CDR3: CASSLGRPGEWAQPQHF; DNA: TGTGCCAGCAGCTTAGGTAGGCCAGGGGAATGGGCTCAGCCCCAGCATTTT
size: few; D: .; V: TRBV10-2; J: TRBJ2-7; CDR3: CASRSGSGSYEQYF; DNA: TGCGCCAGCAGGTCCGGGAGTGGGTCCTACGAGCAGTACTTC
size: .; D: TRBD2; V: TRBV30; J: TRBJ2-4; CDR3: CAWRTSGRALAKNIQYF; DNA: TGTGCCTGGAGAACTAGCGGGAGGGCCCTAGCCAAAAACATTCAGTACTTC
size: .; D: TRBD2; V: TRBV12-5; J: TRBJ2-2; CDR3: CASGLVPGGRENTGELFF; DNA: TGTGCTAGTGGTTTGGTACCTGGCGGGAGGGAAAACACCGGGGAGCTGTTTTTT
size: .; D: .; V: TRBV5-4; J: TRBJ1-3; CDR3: CASSLAGTGNTIYF; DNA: TGTGCCAGCAGCTTGGCCGGGACTGGAAACACCATATATTTT
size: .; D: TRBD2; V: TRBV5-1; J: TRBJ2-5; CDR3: CASSRGTSGMETQYF; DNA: TGCGCCAGCAGCCGCGGGACTAGCGGGATGGAGACCCAGTACTTC
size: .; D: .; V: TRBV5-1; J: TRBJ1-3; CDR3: CASSLEGGSGNTIYF; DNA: TGCGCCAGCAGCTTGGAGGGGGGCTCTGGAAACACCATATATTTT
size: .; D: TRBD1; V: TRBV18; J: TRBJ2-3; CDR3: CASSPDRITDTQYF; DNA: TGTGCCAGCTCTCCGGACAGGATTACAGATACGCAGTATTTT
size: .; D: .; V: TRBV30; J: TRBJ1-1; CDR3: CAYLRGLNTEAFF; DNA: TGTGCCTACCTTAGGGGTTTGAACACTGAAGCTTTCTTT
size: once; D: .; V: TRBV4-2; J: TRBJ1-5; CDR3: CASSQDPGFQPQHF; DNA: TGTGCCAGCAGCCAAGATCCAGGGTTCCAGCCCCAGCATTTT
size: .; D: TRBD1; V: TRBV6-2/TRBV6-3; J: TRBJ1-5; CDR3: CASSNNRGLLIRSNQPQHF; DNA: TGTGCCAGCAGTAATAACAGGGGGCTTTTAATTAGGAGCAATCAGCCCCAGCATTTT
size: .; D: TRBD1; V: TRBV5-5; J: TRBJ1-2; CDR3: CASRHRDRGSLTF; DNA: TGTGCCAGCAGACACCGGGACAGGGGTTCTCTCACCTTC
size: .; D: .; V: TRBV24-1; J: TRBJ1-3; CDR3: CATSDPPGARGNTIYF; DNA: TGTGCCACCAGTGATCCCCCCGGCGCCAGGGGAAACACCATATATTTT
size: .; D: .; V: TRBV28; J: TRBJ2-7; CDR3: CASQGGYEQYF; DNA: TGTGCCAGCCAGGGCGGGTACGAGCAGTACTTC
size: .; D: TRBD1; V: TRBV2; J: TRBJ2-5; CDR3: CASSVQGVLGETQYF; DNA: TGTGCCAGCAGTGTGCAGGGGGTATTAGGAGAGACCCAGTACTTC
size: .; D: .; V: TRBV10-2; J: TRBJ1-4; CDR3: CASTRFEGFAKKLFF; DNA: TGCGCCAGCACTCGGTTCGAGGGATTCGCGAAAAAACTGTTTTTT
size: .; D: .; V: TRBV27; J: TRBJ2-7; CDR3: CASSSRAGGAYEQYF; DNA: TGTGCCAGCAGTTCCCGGGCAGGGGGGGCCTACGAGCAGTACTTC
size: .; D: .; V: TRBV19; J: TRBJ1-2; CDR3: CASSSDSRTSYGYTF; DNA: TGTGCCAGTAGTTCCGACAGCCGGACCTCCTATGGCTACACCTTC
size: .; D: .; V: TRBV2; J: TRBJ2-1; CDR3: CASSLGQGPSIEQFF; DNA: TGTGCCAGCAGCTTAGGGCAGGGACCTTCCATAGAGCAGTTCTTC
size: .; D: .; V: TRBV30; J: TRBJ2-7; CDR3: CASMRGGHYEQYF; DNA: TGTGCCTCCATGAGAGGGGGGCACTACGAGCAGTACTTC
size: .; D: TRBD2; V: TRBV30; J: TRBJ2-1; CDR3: CAWRSPLGLARNEQFF; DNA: TGTGCCTGGAGGTCCCCCCTCGGACTAGCGCGGAATGAGCAGTTCTTC
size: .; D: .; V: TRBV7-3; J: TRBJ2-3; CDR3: CASSPGQTDTQYF; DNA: TGTGCCAGCAGCCCCGGCCAGACAGATACGCAGTATTTT
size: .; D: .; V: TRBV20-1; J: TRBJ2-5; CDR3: CSAAWGETQYF; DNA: TGCAGTGCTGCGTGGGGAGAGACCCAGTACTTC
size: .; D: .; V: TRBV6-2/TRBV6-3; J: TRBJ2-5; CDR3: CASSRAIQETQYF; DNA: TGTGCCAGCAGTCGGGCGATCCAAGAGACCCAGTACTTC